What follows are 11 T cell receptor beta chains derived from one specimen sequenced in a study of blood T cell repertoires in COVID-19. Libraries were prepared by immunoSEQ multiplex PCR; TCRdb keeps only in-frame clonotypes and omits some of them. The top ten hold approximately 8% of the sample, which has 150,000 to 200,000 clones, about 85% seen once. Specimen: PBMCs or T cells enriched from blood (not recorded which). The receptors originated from a woman aged 45-65 years who had recovered from COVID-19.

The chain carries TRBV7-9 and TRBJ2-3; 9 bases are shared with TRBD2. Germline V gene data show CDR1 as SEHNR and CDR2 as FQNEAQ (reference sequence). This CDR3 has 14 amino acids. The V gene end was trimmed by 5 bases and the J gene end by 6 bases; junction bases not matched to a gene: 6. The chain's CDR3 is CASSPSGVWDTQYF. DNA of the CDR3: TGTGCCAGCAGCCCTAGCGGGGTTTGGGATACGCAGTATTTT.

The rearrangement joins TRBV2 to TRBJ2-1, with 9 bases fitting TRBD2. CDR1 and CDR2 (germline): SNHLY, FYNNEI. Germline trimming cut 6 bases from V and 10 bases from J; bases unmatched to any gene: 10. This CDR3 contains 14 residues. As DNA, the CDR3 is TGTGCCAGCAGGGCGGGACTAGCATCGCGGGAGCAGTTCTTC. It is translated as CASRAGLASREQFF.

This clone was seen just once. V usage is TRBV3-1 (or the pseudogene TRBV3-2) and J usage is TRBJ1-2, with TRBD1 as a possible D gene (6 bases). CDR3 length: 14 residues. The ends were cut back, 1 base at V and 7 bases at J, with 13 bases in the middle. Germline CDR1 reads LGHDT; CDR2 reads YNNKEL (reference sequence). The CDR3 protein is CASSQGTDLRGYTF. CDR3 DNA: TGTGCCAGCAGCCAAGGGACAGACTTGCGTGGCTACACCTTC.

The chain is built from TRBV28 and TRBJ1-6; 7 nucleotides line up with TRBD1. The CDR3 is 15 amino acids. The J segment lost 12 bases and the V segment lost 10 bases, leaving 18 bases of the junction unmatched. Germline loops: CDR1 MDHEN, CDR2 SYDVKM. The CDR3 DNA is TGTGCCACCTCCTCACCCGGACAGGTGTTGGGACCCCTCCACTTT. Residues: CATSSPGQVLGPLHF.

The rearrangement uses TRBV7-9 and TRBJ2-1; D gene unclear. Between the trimmed V and J ends, which lost 2 bases and 7 bases, there was a span of 12 bases. There are 14 residues in the CDR3. CDR1 and CDR2 from the germline V gene are SEHNR and FQNEAQ (reference sequence). CDR3 loop: CASSLSVLPNEQFF. CDR3 nucleotides: TGTGCCAGCAGCTTATCTGTACTACCGAATGAGCAGTTCTTC.

The chain employs TRBV4-2 and TRBJ2-1; TRBD2 aligns across 7 bases. The V gene end was trimmed by 3 bases and the J gene end by 3 bases; junction bases not matched to a gene: 8. CDR1 is LGHNA and CDR2 is YNFKEQ in the germline V gene. CDR3 length: 16 amino acids. The CDR3 spells CASSQDSGWVYNEQFF. As DNA, the CDR3 is TGTGCCAGCAGCCAGGATAGCGGGTGGGTCTACAATGAGCAGTTCTTC.

The count of this clone is one. The chain employs TRBV7-3 and TRBJ1-5; tentatively, D is TRBD1 (6 bases). The V gene lost 5 bases and the J gene lost 0 bases, with 20 bases spanning the gap. Germline lookup yields CDR1 SGHTA and CDR2 FQGTGA. This CDR3 region has 18 residues. CDR3 bases: TGTGCCAGCAGCCCCAGCGTGGACAGCTGGTATAGCAATCAGCCCCAGCATTTT. Translation gives CASSPSVDSWYSNQPQHF.

This chain uses TRBV7-2 with TRBJ1-2, with D unresolved. V was trimmed by 3 bases and J by 2 bases, leaving 13 bases between them. The CDR3 has 15 residues. Germline CDR1 is SGHTA and CDR2 is FQGNSA. The CDR3 DNA follows: TGTGCCAGCAGCTTGAGTTGGGCGGGGAACTATGGCTACACCTTC. This gives the protein CASSLSWAGNYGYTF.

V is TRBV4-2 and J is TRBJ2-7, with D perhaps TRBD2 (5 bases). Trimming took off 2 bases at V and 0 bases at J, with 14 bases between the two ends. From germline, CDR1 is LGHNA and CDR2 YNFKEQ. The CDR3 is 16 residues long. The CDR3 nucleotides are TGTGCCAGCAGCCAATTATTTATCGGGGTCTCCTACGAGCAGTACTTC. This sequence encodes CASSQLFIGVSYEQYF.

This clone was detected only once. V and J are TRBV27 and TRBJ2-7; 7 bases fit TRBD1. Per germline, CDR1 MNHEY and CDR2 SMNVEV (reference sequence). The CDR3 is 14 amino acids. V was pared by 10 bases and J by 1 base, with 10 bases of the junction left unmatched. The CDR3 is CATYTVTGSYEQYF. The CDR3 bases are TGTGCCACCTATACTGTGACAGGGTCCTACGAGCAGTACTTC.

This clone showed up just a few times. The chain is built from TRBV6-2 or TRBV6-3 and TRBJ1-2; 8 bases are shared with TRBD1. CDR1 MNHEY and CDR2 SVGEGT come from the germline V gene. After removal of 6 bases from V and 5 bases from J, the junction contained 8 bases not matched to a gene. The CDR3 is 14 amino acids. The CDR3 spells CASSWAGGGYGYTF. Written as DNA, the CDR3 is TGTGCCAGCAGCTGGGCAGGGGGCGGTTATGGCTACACCTTC.